This is a list of T cell receptor beta chains from one sample in a study of blood T cell repertoires in COVID-19. Generated by immunoSEQ multiplex PCR, the TCRdb table keeps only in-frame clones and is missing some. The table lists about 180,000 clones, about 87% of them singletons. The source material was peripheral blood. These TCRs come from a man aged 35-49 years with active or convalescent COVID-19. Both conserved end residues are part of each CDR3. D genes are given only for firm matches. A clone size is listed for some rows: how often the clone was seen (once, few, many), or a class if it is expanded.

TRBJ1-2 TRBV30 NA NA CAWSVLLSGGYTF TGTGCCTGGAGTGTACTCCTTTCGGGTGGCTACACCTTC
TRBJ1-1 TRBV19 NA NA CASRPPTGLNTEAFF TGTGCCAGTAGACCACCGACGGGGTTGAACACTGAAGCTTTCTTT
TRBJ1-3 TRBV7-6 TRBD1 NA CASSLGPGGSSGNTIYF TGTGCCAGCAGCCTGGGCCCAGGGGGTTCCTCTGGAAACACCATATATTTT
TRBJ2-2 TRBV5-1 NA NA CASSFMSGLPGELFF TGCGCCAGCAGCTTTATGTCGGGGTTACCCGGGGAGCTGTTTTTT
TRBJ1-6 TRBV6-6 NA NA CASRQDGNSPLHF TGTGCCAGCAGGCAAGACGGGAATTCACCCCTCCACTTT
TRBJ2-2 TRBV9 TRBD1 NA CASSAGQGYTGELFF TGTGCCAGCAGCGCGGGACAGGGATACACCGGGGAGCTGTTTTTT
TRBJ2-7 TRBV3-1/TRBV3-2 NA NA CASSKSLTYEQYF TGTGCCAGCAGCAAGAGTCTTACCTACGAGCAGTACTTC
TRBJ2-3 TRBV18 NA NA CASSLQGTSTDTQYF TGTGCCAGCTCACTACAGGGAACTAGCACAGATACGCAGTATTTT
TRBJ1-2 TRBV24-1 TRBD1 NA CATSDIGLQGRTNYGYTF TGTGCCACCAGTGATATAGGGTTACAGGGGCGAACTAACTATGGCTACACCTTC
TRBJ2-7 TRBV11-3 TRBD1 NA CASSHRRTGVCEQYF TGTGCCAGCAGTCACCGCAGGACAGGGGTTTGTGAGCAGTACTTC
TRBJ1-4 TRBV7-8 NA NA CASSRSAGNEKLFF TGTGCCAGCAGCCGATCGGCAGGGAATGAAAAACTGTTTTTT
TRBJ2-7 TRBV28 NA once CASSLAGFHEQYF TGTGCCAGCAGTTTAGCGGGGTTTCACGAGCAGTACTTC
TRBJ1-1 TRBV10-3 NA NA CAISESPRGDDTEAFF TGTGCCATCAGTGAGTCCCCCCGGGGGGATGACACTGAAGCTTTCTTT
TRBJ2-7 TRBV15 TRBD1 NA CATSGRDRGRDEQYF TGTGCCACCAGCGGGAGGGACAGGGGTCGGGACGAGCAGTACTTC
TRBJ1-1 TRBV7-2 TRBD1 NA CASRQNRGVMNTEAFF TGTGCCAGCAGGCAGAACAGGGGAGTCATGAACACTGAAGCTTTCTTT